These T cell receptor beta chains were read from a single sample in a study of OX40 agonist ivuxolimab in advanced cancers. This table comes from immunoSEQ multiplex PCR, and its TCRdb copy is limited to in-frame clones, with some not included. The sample includes around 78,000 clones, 85% to 90% seen only once; the top ten take roughly 1%. The starting material was CD4+ or CD8+ T cells sorted from blood, obtained in a trial of the OX40 agonist ivuxolimab. The source is an adult with an advanced solid tumor such as melanoma, head and neck, liver or kidney cancer. CDR3s include the opening cysteine and the closing phenylalanine or tryptophan. D genes are given only for firm matches. A row's size may be missing; if present it is once, few, many or a size class.

cdr3_length	d_call	clone_size	v_call	j_call	cdr3_nt	cdr3_aa
16	NA	NA	TRBV7-3	TRBJ2-2	TGTGCCAGCACCTCCGGGAAGGGGACAAACACCGGGGAGCTGTTTTTT	CASTSGKGTNTGELFF
13	TRBD1	NA	TRBV5-4	TRBJ1-1	TGTGCCAGCATCAAACAGGGGGGAACTGAAGCTTTCTTT	CASIKQGGTEAFF
13	NA	NA	TRBV5-1	TRBJ2-4	TGCGCCAGCAGCTTGGGACAGTTAAACATTCAGTACTTC	CASSLGQLNIQYF
13	NA	few	TRBV5-8	TRBJ1-2	TGTGCCAGCAGCCGCGTCACAGGGCCTGGCTACACCTTC	CASSRVTGPGYTF
12	NA	NA	TRBV7-2	TRBJ2-7	TGTGCCAGCAGCTTAGGGGCCTACGAGCAGTACTTC	CASSLGAYEQYF
11	NA	NA	TRBV20-1	TRBJ2-7	TGCAGTGCTATGGAACAGATCGAGCAGTACTTC	CSAMEQIEQYF
15	NA	NA	TRBV5-1	TRBJ2-7	TGCGCCAGCAGCTTGGCCGAAGGGGGTTCAGGCGAGCAGTACTTC	CASSLAEGGSGEQYF
13	NA	NA	TRBV5-6	TRBJ2-7	TGTGCCAGCAGCTTGGCGGGCGACAGGGGAGGGGACTTC	CASSLAGDRGGDF
13	NA	NA	TRBV18	TRBJ1-1	TGTGCCAGCTCAGACAGTATGAACACTGAAGCTTTCTTT	CASSDSMNTEAFF
14	NA	NA	TRBV18	TRBJ1-2	TGTGCCAGCTCACCCGAGGACGGGGGCTATGGCTACACCTTC	CASSPEDGGYGYTF
14	NA	NA	TRBV6-1	TRBJ2-7	TGTGCCAGCAGAGGACAGGGAGGGACCGCCGAGCAGTACTTC	CASRGQGGTAEQYF
13	TRBD1	NA	TRBV7-2	TRBJ1-3	TGTGCCAGCAGCTTCGGACAGGGAAAGACCATATATTTT	CASSFGQGKTIYF